These T cell receptor beta chains were read from a single sample in a study of blood T cell repertoires in COVID-19. Profiling relied on immunoSEQ multiplex PCR, and the TCRdb table lists in-frame clones only, not all of them. The sample includes 110,000 or so clones, approximately 91% of them seen just once. The sequenced material came from peripheral blood. The receptors originated from a woman between 70 and 85 years old who had recovered from COVID-19. Each CDR3 is given with its conserved first and last residue. A D gene is named only where the DNA matches it firmly. For some rows the clone size is stated as once, few or many, or as a class when expanded; others skip it.

d_gene: NA; j_gene: TRBJ2-3; abundance: NA; v_gene: TRBV29-1; CDR3nt: TGCAGCGTCCGAAGGTGGGCCACAGATACGCAGTATTTT; CDR3aa: CSVRRWATDTQYF
d_gene: NA; j_gene: TRBJ1-1; abundance: once; v_gene: TRBV30; CDR3nt: TGTGCCTTCCGGGGTTTCGAGGGCACTGAAGCTTTCTTT; CDR3aa: CAFRGFEGTEAFF
d_gene: NA; j_gene: TRBJ2-2; abundance: NA; v_gene: TRBV15; CDR3nt: TGTGCCACCAGCAGAGGGGGGCGCCGACACACCGGGGAGCTGTTTTTT; CDR3aa: CATSRGGRRHTGELFF
d_gene: NA; j_gene: TRBJ2-3; abundance: NA; v_gene: TRBV10-3; CDR3nt: TGTGCCATCAGTGAGTCAATCCAACAGGCTAGCGGCACAGATACGCAGTATTTT; CDR3aa: CAISESIQQASGTDTQYF
d_gene: TRBD2; j_gene: TRBJ2-1; abundance: NA; v_gene: TRBV7-9; CDR3nt: TGTGCCAGCAGCCCGGGACTAGTTACTCCCAATGAGCAGTTCTTC; CDR3aa: CASSPGLVTPNEQFF
d_gene: NA; j_gene: TRBJ2-3; abundance: NA; v_gene: TRBV30; CDR3nt: TGTGCCTGGACAGGGGTTTCCCAAGATACGCAGTATTTT; CDR3aa: CAWTGVSQDTQYF
d_gene: TRBD2; j_gene: TRBJ2-7; abundance: NA; v_gene: TRBV5-1; CDR3nt: TGCGCCAGCAAGGGACTAGCGGGGGGACTCTACGAGCAGTACTTC; CDR3aa: CASKGLAGGLYEQYF
d_gene: TRBD2; j_gene: TRBJ2-7; abundance: NA; v_gene: TRBV7-9; CDR3nt: TGTGCCAGCAGCCCCCCGGGACTAGCGGGGGACTCCTACGAGCAGTACTTC; CDR3aa: CASSPPGLAGDSYEQYF
d_gene: NA; j_gene: TRBJ1-1; abundance: NA; v_gene: TRBV25-1; CDR3nt: TGTGCCTCGAGCAGGGTTAACACTGAAGCTTTCTTT; CDR3aa: CASSRVNTEAFF
d_gene: NA; j_gene: TRBJ1-2; abundance: few; v_gene: TRBV28; CDR3nt: TGTGCCAGCAGTTCCCGAGGGGGACGCTATGGCTACACCTTC; CDR3aa: CASSSRGGRYGYTF
d_gene: TRBD1; j_gene: TRBJ1-4; abundance: NA; v_gene: TRBV5-1; CDR3nt: TGCGCCAGCAGCTTGGGACAGGGAAACGAAAAACTGTTTTTT; CDR3aa: CASSLGQGNEKLFF
d_gene: TRBD2; j_gene: TRBJ2-2; abundance: NA; v_gene: TRBV3-1/TRBV3-2; CDR3nt: TGTGCCAGCAGCCAAGCACTAGCGGGAACCGGGGAGCTGTTTTTT; CDR3aa: CASSQALAGTGELFF
d_gene: NA; j_gene: TRBJ1-1; abundance: once; v_gene: TRBV18; CDR3nt: TGTGCCAGCTCACTCGCGACGGAGGTGCATGCTTTCTTT; CDR3aa: CASSLATEVHAFF
d_gene: NA; j_gene: TRBJ2-2; abundance: NA; v_gene: TRBV2; CDR3nt: TGTGCCAGCAGCGCCACAGGTGTCACCGGGGAGCTGTTTTTT; CDR3aa: CASSATGVTGELFF
d_gene: NA; j_gene: TRBJ1-6; abundance: NA; v_gene: TRBV9; CDR3nt: TGTGCCAGCAGCGGCGGACAGTTTAATTCACCCCTCCACTTT; CDR3aa: CASSGGQFNSPLHF
d_gene: TRBD1; j_gene: TRBJ2-4; abundance: NA; v_gene: TRBV28; CDR3nt: TGTGCCAGCAGTCCGACCTTTTCGGGACAGGGGGTTGTAGCCAAAAACATTCAGTACTTC; CDR3aa: CASSPTFSGQGVVAKNIQYF
d_gene: NA; j_gene: TRBJ1-2; abundance: few; v_gene: TRBV5-1; CDR3nt: TGCGCCAGCAGCTTGGTAGCGGGCAGCACTTTTGGCTACACCTTC; CDR3aa: CASSLVAGSTFGYTF
d_gene: NA; j_gene: TRBJ1-3; abundance: NA; v_gene: TRBV11-2; CDR3nt: TGTGCCAGCAGCAACACAGGTTCTGGAAACACCATATATTTT; CDR3aa: CASSNTGSGNTIYF
d_gene: TRBD1; j_gene: TRBJ2-7; abundance: NA; v_gene: TRBV29-1; CDR3nt: TGCAGCGTTGTTCGGACAGGGGGCGACGAGCAGTACTTC; CDR3aa: CSVVRTGGDEQYF
d_gene: TRBD1; j_gene: TRBJ2-7; abundance: once; v_gene: TRBV5-1; CDR3nt: TGCGCCAGCAGCCACGGGGACAGGGGCGGGTACGAGCAGTACTTC; CDR3aa: CASSHGDRGGYEQYF
d_gene: NA; j_gene: TRBJ2-5; abundance: NA; v_gene: TRBV7-9; CDR3nt: TGTGCCAGCAGCTTAGCCGGAGGGGCAGAGACCCAGTACTTC; CDR3aa: CASSLAGGAETQYF
d_gene: TRBD1; j_gene: TRBJ1-1; abundance: NA; v_gene: TRBV18; CDR3nt: TGTGCCAGCTCACCAGTGGCAGGGGGGACCATGAACACTGAAGCTTTCTTT; CDR3aa: CASSPVAGGTMNTEAFF
d_gene: NA; j_gene: TRBJ2-6; abundance: NA; v_gene: TRBV5-5; CDR3nt: TGTGCCAGCAGCCTGTTGTCGGGGTCTCGCTCTGGGGCCAACGTCCTGACTTTC; CDR3aa: CASSLLSGSRSGANVLTF
d_gene: NA; j_gene: TRBJ2-7; abundance: NA; v_gene: TRBV2; CDR3nt: TGTGCCAGCAGGACCTGGGGCATTTCATCCGAGCAGTACTTC; CDR3aa: CASRTWGISSEQYF
d_gene: NA; j_gene: TRBJ2-3; abundance: NA; v_gene: TRBV5-8; CDR3nt: TGTGCCAGCAGTCTGAAAGGAGCAGATACGCAGTATTTT; CDR3aa: CASSLKGADTQYF
d_gene: NA; j_gene: TRBJ1-4; abundance: NA; v_gene: TRBV9; CDR3nt: TGTGCCAGCAGCGTAACAGGGCTTGGTGACGAAAAACTGTTTTTT; CDR3aa: CASSVTGLGDEKLFF
d_gene: TRBD2; j_gene: TRBJ2-5; abundance: NA; v_gene: TRBV7-2; CDR3nt: TGTGCCAGCAGCTCGCGGCCTAGCGGGAGCGGAGAGACCCAGTACTTC; CDR3aa: CASSSRPSGSGETQYF
d_gene: NA; j_gene: TRBJ1-5; abundance: NA; v_gene: TRBV7-2; CDR3nt: TGTGCCAGCAGCTCAGGCTGGGGGGAGGCGAATCAGCCCCAGCATTTT; CDR3aa: CASSSGWGEANQPQHF
d_gene: TRBD2; j_gene: TRBJ2-2; abundance: NA; v_gene: TRBV5-1; CDR3nt: TGCGCCAGCAGCTTGGTGCTAGCGGAGAACACCGGGGAGCTGTTTTTT; CDR3aa: CASSLVLAENTGELFF
d_gene: TRBD1; j_gene: TRBJ1-3; abundance: NA; v_gene: TRBV28; CDR3nt: TGTGCCAGCAGTTCGACAGGGCTTGGAAACACCATATATTTT; CDR3aa: CASSSTGLGNTIYF
d_gene: NA; j_gene: TRBJ2-7; abundance: NA; v_gene: TRBV3-1/TRBV3-2; CDR3nt: TGTGCCAGCAGCGATGGAGGGGGCCACGAGCAGTACTTC; CDR3aa: CASSDGGGHEQYF
d_gene: NA; j_gene: TRBJ2-3; abundance: NA; v_gene: TRBV19; CDR3nt: TGTGCCAGTAGTATCGAAGGGGCCGAGAGTCGGATCCCCACAGATACGCAGTATTTT; CDR3aa: CASSIEGAESRIPTDTQYF